One sample yielded the 29 T cell receptor beta chains listed below, sequenced in a study of T-cell reconstitution after alpha-beta-depleted transplantation in children. Library preparation (for TCRbeta) was performed with unique molecular identifiers. MiXCR, applied by TCRdb to the PCR reads, yields one record per CDR3 protein. The sample holds about 470,000 distinct CDR3 sequences, around 46% seen once. Here the sequenced sample was PBMCs, taken before TCRalphabeta/CD19-depleted stem cell transplant. These receptors originate from a girl aged 2 to 10 with aplastic anemia, due to receive a stem cell transplant.

The chain is built from TRBV20-1 and TRBJ2-7; no definite D call. Germline V gene data show CDR1 as DFQATT and CDR2 as SNEGSKA (reference sequence). The V gene lost 3 bases and the J gene lost 1 base, with 13 bases spanning the gap. This CDR3 contains 14 residues. CDR3 nucleotides: TGCAGTGCTAGGGTGCTGGCGTTTTCCTACGAGCAGTACTTC. Its protein is CSARVLAFSYEQYF.

The gene calls are TRBV15 and TRBJ2-3; no definite D call. The germline gives CDR1 LNHNV, CDR2 YYDKDF (reference sequence). V was trimmed by 3 bases and J by 4 bases, leaving 11 bases between them. The CDR3 runs 14 residues. This CDR3 is CATSSLNGADTQYF. As DNA, the CDR3 is TGTGCCACCAGCAGCCTTAATGGGGCAGATACGCAGTATTTT.

J is TRBJ2-5 and V is TRBV7-8; 9 bases map to TRBD1. The CDR3 sequence is 15 residues long. Germline-derived CDR1 and CDR2 are SGHVS and FQNEAQ. V trimming: 4 bases; J trimming: 5 bases; junction bases outside the gene matches: 8. The CDR3 region has the DNA TGTGCCAGCAGCTCCCGGGACAGGGTACCGGAGACCCAGTACTTC. Amino acid sequence: CASSSRDRVPETQYF.

The rearrangement joins TRBV23-1 to TRBJ2-1, with 8 bases identical to TRBD2. TRBV23-1 qualifies as an ORF whose function is uncertain. V lost 3 bases and J lost 8; bases outside the gene matches: 3. There are 13 residues in the CDR3. The CDR3 is CASSHPGGDEQFF. Written as DNA, the CDR3 is TGCGCCAGCAGTCATCCCGGGGGGGATGAGCAGTTCTTC.

The chain has TRBV5-6 and TRBJ2-1; D unresolved. Germline CDR1 is SGHDT and CDR2 is YYEEEE. Trimming shortened V by 0 bases and J by 10 bases, and 8 bases separated the two germline ends. The CDR3 covers 12 residues. Here the CDR3 DNA reads TGTGCCAGCAGCTTGGCCTCGGCGGAGCAGTTCTTC. Translating gives CASSLASAEQFF.

This sequence joins TRBV10-1 and TRBJ2-7; possibly TRBD1 for D (5 bases). The CDR3 has 12 amino acids. The V end lost 9 bases, the J end lost 2 bases, and 11 bases lay between the germline ends. In germline, CDR1 is WNHNN, CDR2 SYGVQD (reference sequence). The CDR3 spells CASLDSPYEQYF. In nucleotides, the CDR3 is TGCGCCAGTTTAGACAGTCCCTACGAGCAGTACTTC.

There are a few counts of this clonotype. The chain is built from TRBV27 and TRBJ2-1, with 12 nucleotides matching TRBD2. The ends lost 6 bases at V and 8 bases at J; junction bases unmatched: 8. This CDR3 region has 15 residues. CDR1 is MNHEY and CDR2 is SMNVEV in the germline V gene (reference sequence). The CDR3 spells CASSLRTSGIHEQFF. The CDR3 region has the DNA TGTGCCAGCAGCCTAAGGACTAGCGGGATCCATGAGCAGTTCTTC.

This clonotype has only a few counts. The chain employs TRBV20-1 and TRBJ2-7, with 8 bases aligning to TRBD2. J gave up 0 bases and V 7 bases, and 14 bases lay outside the gene matches. Germline V lookup: CDR1 DFQATT, CDR2 SNEGSKA (reference sequence). This CDR3 is 16 amino acids long. This chain's CDR3 is CSGYRASGGGSYEQYF. The CDR3 DNA reads TGCAGTGGGTACAGGGCCAGCGGGGGAGGCTCCTACGAGCAGTACTTC.

The V gene is TRBV11-2, the J gene TRBJ1-3; TRBD1 aligns across 9 bases. Unmatched junction bases numbered 12, after V lost 5 bases and J lost 4 bases. The CDR3 covers 17 residues. Germline V gives CDR1 SGHAT, CDR2 FQNNGV. The chain's CDR3 is CASSRQPDRGRGNTIYF. The CDR3 DNA is TGTGCCAGCAGCCGACAGCCGGACAGGGGAAGGGGAAACACCATATATTTT.

The chain couples TRBV6-1 to TRBJ2-6; 8 bases are shared with TRBD1. The V and J ends lost 4 bases and 3 bases, in that order; junction bases with no gene match: 8. The CDR3 is made up of 17 amino acids. Germline V lookup: CDR1 MNHNS, CDR2 SASEGT. The CDR3 coding sequence is TGTGCCAGCAGTGGACGGACAGGGTGGTATGGGGCCAACGTCCTGACTTTC. Amino acid sequence: CASSGRTGWYGANVLTF.

This chain uses TRBV5-1 with TRBJ2-1; 7 nucleotides line up with TRBD2. This CDR3 comprises 13 residues. Germline V lookup: CDR1 SGHRS, CDR2 YFSETQ. The J segment lost 11 bases and the V segment lost 0 bases, leaving 5 bases of the junction unmatched. CDR3 sequence reads: CASSLATSAKQFF. As DNA, the CDR3 is TGCGCCAGCAGCTTGGCCACTAGCGCCAAGCAGTTCTTC.

This clonotype was counted at least ten times. The gene calls are TRBV6-4 and TRBJ1-2; D remains ambiguous. Trimming cost V 4 bases and J 4 bases, with 10 bases left between them. The germline CDR1 and CDR2 sequences are MRHNA and SNTAGT. This CDR3 has 13 amino acids. The CDR3 DNA follows: TGTGCCAGCAGTGCAGACGGAGGCTATGGCTACACCTTC. Translation: CASSADGGYGYTF.

This chain joins TRBV15 and TRBJ2-5; possible D gene TRBD2, 5 bases. The CDR3 runs 16 residues. Germline V gene lookup returns CDR1 LNHNV and CDR2 YYDKDF (reference sequence). Trimming removed 0 bases at V and 5 bases at J, with 16 bases between. Here the CDR3 reads CATSRETRVISETQYF. CDR3 nucleotide sequence: TGTGCCACCAGCAGAGAAACTAGGGTCATTTCGGAGACCCAGTACTTC.

This clonotype was picked up many times. The chain uses TRBV20-1 and TRBJ2-1; tentatively, D is TRBD1 (6 bases). The CDR3 is 13 residues long. V gave up 6 bases and J gave up 8 bases, with 17 bases separating them. The germline V gene encodes CDR1 DFQATT and CDR2 SNEGSKA (reference sequence). CDR3 in amino acids: CSAVGSGAYEQFF. The CDR3 DNA reads TGCAGTGCCGTGGGTTCAGGGGCCTATGAGCAGTTCTTC.

This clonotype was seen a few times. This sequence joins TRBV20-1 and TRBJ1-4, with D unresolved. CDR3 length equals 14 residues. Trimming left V 6 bases short and J 1 base short, with 12 bases between. CDR1 and CDR2 (germline): DFQATT, SNEGSKA (reference sequence). This CDR3 is CSAKTWRTNEKLFF. As DNA, the CDR3 is TGCAGTGCGAAGACCTGGAGAACTAATGAAAAACTGTTTTTT.

V is TRBV12-2 and J is TRBJ2-1; the table names TRBD2, a call not compared with the DNA. TRBV12-2 is listed as a pseudogene. The CDR3 spans 17 residues. The chain's CDR3 is CASRTHYAGASYNEQFF. CDR3 DNA: TGTGCAAGTCGCACCCACTATGCGGGGGCCTCCTACAATGAGCAGTTCTTC.

This clonotype was counted between two and nine times. The chain joins TRBV29-1 to TRBJ2-1; 9 nucleotides line up with TRBD2. The CDR3 is 15 residues long. Trimming removed 5 bases from V and 5 bases from J; junction bases left unmatched: 10. Germline assignment: CDR1 SQVTM and CDR2 ANQGSEA. The CDR3 sequence: CSVKSGLAKNNEQFF. The CDR3 bases are TGCAGCGTTAAGTCAGGACTAGCGAAAAACAATGAGCAGTTCTTC.

This clonotype was recorded a few times. The CDR3 nucleotides are TGTGCCAGCAGTTATATTTTTAGGGACAGAGCCTACGAGCAGTACTTC. This encodes CASSYIFRDRAYEQYF. The J gene is TRBJ2-7, the V gene TRBV12-3 or TRBV12-4; 7 bases are a match to TRBD1. The V segment lost 4 bases and the J segment 2 bases; nucleotides outside the gene matches: 11. CDR3 length: 16 amino acids.

The chain carries TRBV5-1 and TRBJ2-1, with D hard to call. Germline V lookup: CDR1 SGHRS, CDR2 YFSETQ. Trimming pared 2 bases from V and 12 bases from J, leaving 15 bases between. CDR3 length: 13 amino acids. The CDR3 reads CASSFSDPGGQFF. For the CDR3, the DNA is TGCGCCAGCAGCTTTTCTGACCCGGGCGGGCAGTTCTTC.

This clonotype was recorded a few times. The V call is TRBV11-2, the J call TRBJ2-5; D not resolved. The ends were cut back, 0 bases at V and 8 bases at J, with 7 bases in the middle. Germline V gene data show CDR1 as SGHAT and CDR2 as FQNNGV. The CDR3 runs 12 residues. The CDR3 DNA reads as TGTGCCAGCAGCTTAGACGATCCTACCCAGTACTTC. Translation: CASSLDDPTQYF.

V usage is TRBV6-2 or TRBV6-3 and J usage is TRBJ1-5, with 9 bases matching TRBD1. The CDR3 is made up of 14 amino acids. The germline gives CDR1 MNHEY, CDR2 SVGEGT. The junction had 4 bases not matched to a gene; V was cut back by 6 bases and J by 4 bases. The CDR3 bases are TGTGCCAGCAGCCGCGGGACAGGGAATCAGCCCCAGCATTTT. This gives the protein CASSRGTGNQPQHF.

The chain employs TRBV9 and TRBJ2-1; no definite D call. The CDR3 contains 17 residues. Germline-derived CDR1 and CDR2 are SGDLS and YYNGEE. With 0 bases removed from V and 0 bases from J, the gap between germline ends came to 13 bases. DNA of the CDR3: TGTGCCAGCAGCGTAGACGGGCGCCCTAGCTCCTACAATGAGCAGTTCTTC. Amino acid sequence: CASSVDGRPSSYNEQFF.

This clonotype was seen a few times. The rearrangement joins TRBV29-1 to TRBJ2-3, with unresolved D. The CDR3 is 15 amino acids. V was clipped by 0 bases and J by 0 bases, with 10 bases between them. In germline, CDR1 is SQVTM, CDR2 ANQGSEA. The CDR3 reads CSVEDRQTSTDTQYF. The CDR3 DNA reads TGCAGCGTTGAAGATCGCCAGACTAGCACAGATACGCAGTATTTT.

This chain uses TRBV29-1 with TRBJ1-1, with D possibly matching TRBD1 (6 bases). V dropped 7 bases and J dropped 4 bases, with 16 bases sitting between them. The CDR3 is made up of 13 amino acids. Germline CDR1 reads SQVTM; CDR2 reads ANQGSEA. The CDR3 sequence is CSGNTGYATEAFF. CDR3 bases: TGCAGCGGTAATACAGGGTACGCCACTGAAGCTTTCTTT.

This clonotype has ten or more counts. This chain joins TRBV28 and TRBJ2-5; a weak D match, TRBD1 (7 bases). The CDR3 sequence is 16 residues long. Germline V gene sequence: CDR1 MDHEN, CDR2 SYDVKM. V dropped 1 base and J dropped 2 bases, with 14 bases sitting between them. The CDR3 region has the DNA TGTGCCAGCAGTTTATTGCAGGGGGGCCTTCAAGAGACCCAGTACTTC. Its protein is CASSLLQGGLQETQYF. Looking up the rest from reference TRBV28 and TRBJ2-5 gives the full variable domain: DVKVTQSSRYLVKRTGEKVFLECVQDMDHENMFWYRQDPGLGLRLIYFSYDVKMKEKGDIPEGYSVSREKKERFSLILESASTNQTSMYLCASSLLQGGLQETQYFGPGTRLLVL.

At least ten counts were recorded for this clonotype. The J gene is TRBJ2-5, the V gene TRBV20-1, with TRBD2 identical over 10 bases. The J segment lost 5 bases and the V segment lost 0 bases, leaving 9 bases of the junction unmatched. The CDR3 spans 16 residues. The germline V gene has CDR1 DFQATT and CDR2 SNEGSKA (reference sequence). The CDR3 protein is CSARDPLAGVEETQYF. CDR3 sequence (DNA): TGCAGTGCTAGAGATCCGCTAGCGGGAGTGGAGGAGACCCAGTACTTC.

This clonotype occurred a few times. The chain is built from TRBV5-1 and TRBJ2-1; 9 bases fit TRBD2. After removal of 3 bases from V and 13 bases from J, the junction contained 14 bases not matched to a gene. Germline V gene data show CDR1 as SGHRS and CDR2 as YFSETQ. The CDR3 runs to 15 residues. For the CDR3, the DNA is TGCGCCAGCAGCTGGAACCCAGCGGGAGGCCTAGAACAGTTCTTC. Protein sequence: CASSWNPAGGLEQFF.

This clonotype was seen only a few times. J is TRBJ2-1 and V is TRBV27, with a weak D call TRBD2 (6 bases). Germline assignment: CDR1 MNHEY and CDR2 SMNVEV (reference sequence). V lost 3 bases and J 5 bases, leaving 14 bases between the germline ends. The CDR3 has 15 amino acids. The CDR3 loop is CASSLGGVAHNEQFF. Here the CDR3 DNA reads TGTGCCAGCAGTTTGGGGGGAGTCGCCCACAATGAGCAGTTCTTC.

This clonotype was recorded at least ten times. V usage is TRBV6-2 or TRBV6-3 and J usage is TRBJ2-1; 8 bases align to TRBD2. Unmatched junction bases numbered 8, after V lost 10 bases and J lost 0 bases. The CDR3 is 15 residues long. Germline V gene lookup returns CDR1 MNHEY and CDR2 SVGEGT. The CDR3 DNA reads as TGTGCCATAGCCTCCGGGAGGGGCTCCTACAATGAGCAGTTCTTC. Its protein is CAIASGRGSYNEQFF.